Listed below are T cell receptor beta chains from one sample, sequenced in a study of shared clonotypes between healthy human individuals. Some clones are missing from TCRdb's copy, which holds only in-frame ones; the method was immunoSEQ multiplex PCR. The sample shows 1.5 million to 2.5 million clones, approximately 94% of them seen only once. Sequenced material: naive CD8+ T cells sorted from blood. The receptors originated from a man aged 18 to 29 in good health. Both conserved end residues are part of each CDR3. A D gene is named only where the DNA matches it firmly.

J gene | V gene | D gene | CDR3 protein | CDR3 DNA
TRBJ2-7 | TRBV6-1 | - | CASSERWGLISYEQYF | TGTGCCAGCAGTGAAAGGTGGGGCCTGATCTCCTACGAGCAGTACTTC
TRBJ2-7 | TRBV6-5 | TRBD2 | CASSYGLAGFEQYF | TGTGCCAGCAGTTACGGTCTAGCGGGGTTCGAGCAGTACTTC
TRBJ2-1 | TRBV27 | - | CASNSLNYNEQFF | TGTGCCAGCAATTCCCTAAACTACAATGAGCAGTTCTTC
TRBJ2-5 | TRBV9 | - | CASSAGDFFQETQYF | TGTGCCAGCAGCGCGGGGGACTTCTTCCAAGAGACCCAGTACTTC
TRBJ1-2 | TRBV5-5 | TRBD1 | CASSSRQGAGGYTF | TGTGCCAGCAGCTCTCGACAGGGCGCCGGTGGCTACACCTTC
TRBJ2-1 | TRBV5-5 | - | CASSLPEGLTYNEQFF | TGTGCCAGCAGCTTGCCGGAGGGCCTCACCTACAATGAGCAGTTCTTC
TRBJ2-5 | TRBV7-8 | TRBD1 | CASSPKATGSETQYF | TGTGCCAGCAGCCCCAAAGCGACAGGGTCAGAGACCCAGTACTTC
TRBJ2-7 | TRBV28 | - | CASSLEKGTGHEQYF | TGTGCCAGCAGTTTAGAAAAGGGTACAGGACACGAGCAGTACTTC
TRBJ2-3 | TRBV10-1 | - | CASSDAWGPDTQYF | TGCGCCAGCAGTGATGCGTGGGGTCCAGATACGCAGTATTTT
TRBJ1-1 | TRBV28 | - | CASTPEGDTEAFF | TGTGCCAGCACACCCGAGGGGGACACTGAAGCTTTCTTT